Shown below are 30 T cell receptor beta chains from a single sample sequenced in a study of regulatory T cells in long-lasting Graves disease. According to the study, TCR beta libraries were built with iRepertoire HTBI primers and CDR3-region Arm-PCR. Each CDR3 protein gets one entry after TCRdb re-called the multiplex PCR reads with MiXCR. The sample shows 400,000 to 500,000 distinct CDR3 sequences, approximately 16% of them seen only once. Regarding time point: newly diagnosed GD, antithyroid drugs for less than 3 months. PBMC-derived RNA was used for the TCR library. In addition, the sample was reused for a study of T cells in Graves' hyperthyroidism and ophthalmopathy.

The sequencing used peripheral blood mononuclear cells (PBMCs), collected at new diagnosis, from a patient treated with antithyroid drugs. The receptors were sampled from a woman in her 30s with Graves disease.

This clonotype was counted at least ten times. Here the CDR3 reads CAIYSGSGEQYF. The CDR3 bases are TGTGCCATCTACTCAGGGTCTGGCGAGCAGTACTTC. The J gene is TRBJ2-7, the V gene TRBV28; the D gene is possibly TRBD1 (5 bases). V shed 10 bases and J shed 6 bases, with 16 bases lying between them. Looked up from germline, CDR1 is MDHEN and CDR2 is SYDVKM. The CDR3 runs to 12 residues.

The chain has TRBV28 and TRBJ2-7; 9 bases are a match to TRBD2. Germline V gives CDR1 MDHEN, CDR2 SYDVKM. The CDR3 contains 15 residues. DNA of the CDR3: TGTGCAACCCGTCGTAGGACTAGCGACTCCTACGAGCAGTACTTC. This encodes CATRRRTSDSYEQYF.

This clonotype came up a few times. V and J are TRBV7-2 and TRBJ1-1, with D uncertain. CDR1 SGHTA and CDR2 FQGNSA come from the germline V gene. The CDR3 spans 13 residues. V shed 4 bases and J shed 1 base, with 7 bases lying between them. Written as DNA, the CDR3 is TGTGCCAGCAGCTCCTTCGGGAACACTGAAGCTTTCTTT. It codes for CASSSFGNTEAFF.

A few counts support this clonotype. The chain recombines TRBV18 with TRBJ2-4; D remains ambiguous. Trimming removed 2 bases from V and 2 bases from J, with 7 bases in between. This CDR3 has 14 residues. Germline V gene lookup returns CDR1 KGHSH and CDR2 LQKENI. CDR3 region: CASSPKGSKNIQYF. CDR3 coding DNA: TGTGCCAGCTCACCAAAGGGTTCCAAAAACATTCAGTACTTC.

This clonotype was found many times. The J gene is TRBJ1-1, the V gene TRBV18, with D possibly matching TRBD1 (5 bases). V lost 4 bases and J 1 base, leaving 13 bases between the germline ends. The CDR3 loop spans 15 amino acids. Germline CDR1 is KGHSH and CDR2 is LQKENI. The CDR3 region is CASSRNGGSNTEAFF. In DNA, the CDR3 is TGTGCCAGCTCACGAAATGGGGGATCGAACACTGAAGCTTTCTTT.

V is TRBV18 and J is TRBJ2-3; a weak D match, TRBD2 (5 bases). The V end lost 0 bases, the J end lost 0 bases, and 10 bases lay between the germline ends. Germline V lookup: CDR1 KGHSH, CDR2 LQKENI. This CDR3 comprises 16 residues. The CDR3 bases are TGTGCCAGCTCACCACCAGCGGTGGGTAGCACAGATACGCAGTATTTT. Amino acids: CASSPPAVGSTDTQYF.

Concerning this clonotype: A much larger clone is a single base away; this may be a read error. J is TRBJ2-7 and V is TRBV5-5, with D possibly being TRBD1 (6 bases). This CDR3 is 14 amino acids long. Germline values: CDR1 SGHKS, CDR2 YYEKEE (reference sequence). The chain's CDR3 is CAGSLGAGPYEQYF. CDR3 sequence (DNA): TGTGCCGGCAGCTTGGGGGCTGGTCCCTACGAGCAGTACTTC.

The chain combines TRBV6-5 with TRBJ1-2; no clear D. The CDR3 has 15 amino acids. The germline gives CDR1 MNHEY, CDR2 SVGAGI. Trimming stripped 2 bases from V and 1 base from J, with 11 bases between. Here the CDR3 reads CASSYVGGDNYGYTF. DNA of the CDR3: TGTGCCAGCAGTTACGTCGGAGGAGATAACTATGGCTACACCTTC.

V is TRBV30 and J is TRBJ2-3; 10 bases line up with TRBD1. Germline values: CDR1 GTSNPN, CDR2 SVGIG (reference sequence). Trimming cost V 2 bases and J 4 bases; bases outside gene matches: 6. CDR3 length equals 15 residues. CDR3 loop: CAWSSTGTGADTQYF. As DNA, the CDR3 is TGTGCCTGGAGTTCTACCGGGACAGGGGCAGATACGCAGTATTTT.

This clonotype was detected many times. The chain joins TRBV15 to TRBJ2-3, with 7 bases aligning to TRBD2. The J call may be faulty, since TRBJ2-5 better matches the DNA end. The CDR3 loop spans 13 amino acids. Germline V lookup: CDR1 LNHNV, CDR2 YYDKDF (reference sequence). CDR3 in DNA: TGTGCCACCAGCGGGATAGCGGGAGAGACCCAGTACTTC. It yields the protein CATSGIAGETQYF.

DNA of the CDR3: TGTGCCAGCAGCTTAGAGGGACTGTATAGCAATCAGCCCCAGCATTTT. Its translation: CASSLEGLYSNQPQHF. V gene TRBV7-2 combines with J gene TRBJ1-5, with a possible D match to TRBD1 (5 bases). Germline-derived CDR1 and CDR2 are SGHTA and FQGNSA. CDR3 length: 16 residues. The V gene lost 1 base and the J gene lost 0 bases, with 10 bases spanning the gap.

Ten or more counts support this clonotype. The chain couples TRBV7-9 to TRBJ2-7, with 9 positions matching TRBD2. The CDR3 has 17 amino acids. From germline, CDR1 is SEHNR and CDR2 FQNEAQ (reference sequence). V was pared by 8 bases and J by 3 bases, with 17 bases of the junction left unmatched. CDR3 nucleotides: TGTGCCAGCTACCCCAGGCGGGAGGGCCGGATCGGCTACGAGCAGTACTTC. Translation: CASYPRREGRIGYEQYF.

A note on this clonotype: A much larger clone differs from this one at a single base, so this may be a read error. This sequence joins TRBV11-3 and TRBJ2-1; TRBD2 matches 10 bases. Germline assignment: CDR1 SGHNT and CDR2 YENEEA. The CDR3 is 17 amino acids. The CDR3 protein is CASSLVWTSGVYNDQFF. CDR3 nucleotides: TGTGCCAGCAGCTTAGTGTGGACTAGCGGTGTCTACAATGATCAGTTCTTC.

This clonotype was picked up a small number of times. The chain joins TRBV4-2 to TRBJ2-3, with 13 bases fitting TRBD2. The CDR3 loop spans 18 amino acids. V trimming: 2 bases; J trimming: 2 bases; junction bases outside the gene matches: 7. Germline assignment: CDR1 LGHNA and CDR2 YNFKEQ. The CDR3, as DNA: TGTGCCAGCAGCCAAAGGGTAACTAGCGGGAGGGTCACAGATACGCAGTATTTT. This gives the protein CASSQRVTSGRVTDTQYF.

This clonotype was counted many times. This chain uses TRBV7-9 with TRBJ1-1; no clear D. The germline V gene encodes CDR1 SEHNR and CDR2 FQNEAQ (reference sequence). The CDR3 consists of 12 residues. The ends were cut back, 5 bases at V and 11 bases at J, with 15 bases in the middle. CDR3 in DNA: TGTGCCAGCAGCATTCTGGAGGGTGACGCTTTCTTT. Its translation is CASSILEGDAFF.

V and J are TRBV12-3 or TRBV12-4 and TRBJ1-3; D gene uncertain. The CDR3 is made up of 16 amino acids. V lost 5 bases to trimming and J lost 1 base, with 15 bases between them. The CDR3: CASSRRTGGSGNTIYF. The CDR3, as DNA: TGTGCCAGCAGTCGAAGGACGGGAGGATCTGGAAACACCATATATTTT.

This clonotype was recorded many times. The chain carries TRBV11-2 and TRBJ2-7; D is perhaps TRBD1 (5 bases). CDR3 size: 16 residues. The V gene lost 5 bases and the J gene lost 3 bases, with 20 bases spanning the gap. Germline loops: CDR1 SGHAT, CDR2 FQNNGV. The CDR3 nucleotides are TGTGCCAGCAGCGGCAGCAGGGATCTGGGAATCTACGAGCAGTACTTC. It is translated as CASSGSRDLGIYEQYF. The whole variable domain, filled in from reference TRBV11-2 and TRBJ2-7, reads EAGVAQSPRYKIIEKRQSVAFWCNPISGHATLYWYQQILGQGPKLLIQFQNNGVVDDSQLPKDRFSAERLKGVDSTLKIQPAKLEDSAVYLCASSGSRDLGIYEQYFGPGTRLTVT.

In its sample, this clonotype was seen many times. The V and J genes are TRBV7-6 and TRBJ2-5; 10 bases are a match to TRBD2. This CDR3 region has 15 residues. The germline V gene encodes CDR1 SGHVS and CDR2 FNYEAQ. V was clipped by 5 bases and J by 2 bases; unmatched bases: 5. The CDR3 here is CASSIGTSVQETQYF. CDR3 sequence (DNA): TGTGCCAGCAGCATCGGGACTAGCGTTCAAGAGACCCAGTACTTC.

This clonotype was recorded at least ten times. The CDR3 region is CSARERQNRDTQYF. The CDR3 nucleotides are TGCAGTGCTAGAGAACGACAGAACCGGGATACGCAGTATTTT. The chain has TRBV20-1 and TRBJ2-3, with D possibly TRBD1 on 5 matching bases. Trimming removed 0 bases from V and 6 bases from J, with 13 bases in between. This CDR3 has 14 amino acids. The germline CDR1 and CDR2 sequences are DFQATT and SNEGSKA (reference sequence).

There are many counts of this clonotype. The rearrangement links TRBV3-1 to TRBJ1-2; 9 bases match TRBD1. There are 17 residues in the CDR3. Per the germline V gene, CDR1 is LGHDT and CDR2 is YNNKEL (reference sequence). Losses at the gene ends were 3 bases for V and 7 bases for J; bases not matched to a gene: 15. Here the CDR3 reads CASSHRPEPGQGFGYTF. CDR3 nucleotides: TGTGCCAGCAGCCACCGTCCTGAACCGGGACAGGGATTTGGCTACACCTTC.

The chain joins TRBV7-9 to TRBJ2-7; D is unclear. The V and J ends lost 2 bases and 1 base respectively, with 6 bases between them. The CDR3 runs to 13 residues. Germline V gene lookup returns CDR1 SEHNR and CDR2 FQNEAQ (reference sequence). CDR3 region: CASSLKGSYEQYF. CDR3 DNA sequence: TGTGCCAGCAGCTTAAAAGGTTCCTACGAGCAGTACTTC.

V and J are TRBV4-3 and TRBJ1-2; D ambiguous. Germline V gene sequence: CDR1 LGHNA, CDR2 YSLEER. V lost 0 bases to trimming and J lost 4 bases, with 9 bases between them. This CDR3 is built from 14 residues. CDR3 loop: CASSQEIGIYGYTF. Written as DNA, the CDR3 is TGCGCCAGCAGCCAAGAGATTGGAATCTATGGCTACACCTTC.

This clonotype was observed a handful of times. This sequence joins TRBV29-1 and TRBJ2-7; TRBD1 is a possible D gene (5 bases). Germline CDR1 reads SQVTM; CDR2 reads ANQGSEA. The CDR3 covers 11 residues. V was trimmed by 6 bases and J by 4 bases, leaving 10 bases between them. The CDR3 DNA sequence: TGCAGCGTCCAAAGGGGTTACGAGCAGTACTTC. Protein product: CSVQRGYEQYF.

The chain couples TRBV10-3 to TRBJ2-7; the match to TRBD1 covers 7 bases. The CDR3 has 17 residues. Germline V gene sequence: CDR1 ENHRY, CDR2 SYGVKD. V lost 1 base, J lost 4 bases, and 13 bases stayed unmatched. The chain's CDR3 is CAISEFGRPQGEYEQYF. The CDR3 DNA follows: TGTGCCATCAGTGAGTTTGGTCGGCCTCAGGGGGAATACGAGCAGTACTTC.

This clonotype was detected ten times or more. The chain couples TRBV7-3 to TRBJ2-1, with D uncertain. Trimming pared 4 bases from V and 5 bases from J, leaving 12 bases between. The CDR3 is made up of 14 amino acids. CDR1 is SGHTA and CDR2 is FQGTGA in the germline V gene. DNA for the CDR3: TGTGCCAGCAGCTCGCCCGGGTCCCACAATGAGCAGTTCTTC. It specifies CASSSPGSHNEQFF.

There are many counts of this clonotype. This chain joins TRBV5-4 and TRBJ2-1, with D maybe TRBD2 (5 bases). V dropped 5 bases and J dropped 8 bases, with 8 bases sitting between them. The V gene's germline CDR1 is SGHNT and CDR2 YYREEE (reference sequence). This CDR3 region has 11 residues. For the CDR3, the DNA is TGTGCCAGCAGGACCGGGGATGAGCAGTTCTTC. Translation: CASRTGDEQFF.

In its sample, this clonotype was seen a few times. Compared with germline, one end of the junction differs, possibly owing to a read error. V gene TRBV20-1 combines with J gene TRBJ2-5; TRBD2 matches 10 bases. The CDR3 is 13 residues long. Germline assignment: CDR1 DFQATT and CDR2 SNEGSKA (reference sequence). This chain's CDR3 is CSARESGRETRYF. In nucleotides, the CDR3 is TGCAGTGCTAGGGAAAGCGGGAGGGAGACCCGGTACTTC.

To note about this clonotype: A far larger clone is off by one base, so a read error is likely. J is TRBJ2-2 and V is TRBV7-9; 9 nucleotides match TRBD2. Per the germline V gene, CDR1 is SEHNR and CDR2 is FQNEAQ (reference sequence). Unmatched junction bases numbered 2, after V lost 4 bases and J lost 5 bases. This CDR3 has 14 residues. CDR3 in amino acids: CASSWTSATGELFF. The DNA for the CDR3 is TGTGCCAGCAGCTGGACTAGCGCTACCGGGGAGCTGTTTTTT.

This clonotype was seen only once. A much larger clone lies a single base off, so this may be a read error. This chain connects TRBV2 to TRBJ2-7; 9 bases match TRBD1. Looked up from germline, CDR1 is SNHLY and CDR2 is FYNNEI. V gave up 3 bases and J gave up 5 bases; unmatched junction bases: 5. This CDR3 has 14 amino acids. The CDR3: CASSERTGVNEQYF. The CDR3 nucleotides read TGTGCCAGCAGTGAGCGGACAGGGGTCAACGAGCAGTACTTC. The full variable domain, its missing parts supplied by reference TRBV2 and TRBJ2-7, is EPEVTQTPSHQVTQMGQEVILRCVPISNHLYFYWYRQILGQKVEFLVSFYNNEISEKSEIFDDQFSVERPDGSNFTLKIRSTKLEDSAMYFCASSERTGVNEQYFGPGTRLTVT.

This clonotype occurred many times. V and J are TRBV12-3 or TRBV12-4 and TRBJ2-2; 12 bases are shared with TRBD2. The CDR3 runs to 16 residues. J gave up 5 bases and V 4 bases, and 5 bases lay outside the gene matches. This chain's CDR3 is CASSSGLAGRTGELFF. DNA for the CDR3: TGTGCCAGCAGTTCCGGACTAGCGGGACGGACCGGGGAGCTGTTTTTT.